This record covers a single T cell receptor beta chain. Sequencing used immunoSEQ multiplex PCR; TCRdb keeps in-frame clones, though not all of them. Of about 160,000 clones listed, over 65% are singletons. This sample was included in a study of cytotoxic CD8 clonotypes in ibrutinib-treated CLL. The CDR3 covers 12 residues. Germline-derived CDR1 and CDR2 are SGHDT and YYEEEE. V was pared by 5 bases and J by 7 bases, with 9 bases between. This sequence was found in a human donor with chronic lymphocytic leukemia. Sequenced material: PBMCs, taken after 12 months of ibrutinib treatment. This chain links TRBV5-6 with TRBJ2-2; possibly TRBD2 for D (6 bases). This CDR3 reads CASSSGVGELFF. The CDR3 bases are TGTGCCAGCAGTTCGGGGGTCGGGGAGCTGTTTTTT. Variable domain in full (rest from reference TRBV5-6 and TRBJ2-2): DAGVTQSPTHLIKTRGQQVTLRCSPKSGHDTVSWYQQALGQGPQFIFQYYEEEERQRGNFPDRFSGHQFPNYSSELNVNALLLGDSALYLCASSSGVGELFFGEGSRLTVL.